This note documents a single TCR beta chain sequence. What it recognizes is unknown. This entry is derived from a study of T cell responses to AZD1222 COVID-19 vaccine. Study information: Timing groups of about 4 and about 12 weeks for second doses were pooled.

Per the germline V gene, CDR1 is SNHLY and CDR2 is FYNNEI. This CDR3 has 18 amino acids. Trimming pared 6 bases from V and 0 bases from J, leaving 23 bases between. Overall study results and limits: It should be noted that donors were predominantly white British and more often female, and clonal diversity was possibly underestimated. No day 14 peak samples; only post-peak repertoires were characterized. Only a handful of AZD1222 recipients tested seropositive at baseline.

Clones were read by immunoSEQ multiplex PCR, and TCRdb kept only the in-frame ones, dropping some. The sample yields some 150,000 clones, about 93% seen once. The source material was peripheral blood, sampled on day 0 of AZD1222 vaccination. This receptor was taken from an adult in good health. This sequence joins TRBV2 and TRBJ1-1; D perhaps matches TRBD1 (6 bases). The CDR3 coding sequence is TGTGCCAGCAGGGCCACTGGGGGCAGAACGGCATTGAACACTGAAGCTTTCTTT. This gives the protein CASRATGGRTALNTEAFF. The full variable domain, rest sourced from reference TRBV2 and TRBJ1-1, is EPEVTQTPSHQVTQMGQEVILRCVPISNHLYFYWYRQILGQKVEFLVSFYNNEISEKSEIFDDQFSVERPDGSNFTLKIRSTKLEDSAMYFCASRATGGRTALNTEAFFGQGTRLTVV.